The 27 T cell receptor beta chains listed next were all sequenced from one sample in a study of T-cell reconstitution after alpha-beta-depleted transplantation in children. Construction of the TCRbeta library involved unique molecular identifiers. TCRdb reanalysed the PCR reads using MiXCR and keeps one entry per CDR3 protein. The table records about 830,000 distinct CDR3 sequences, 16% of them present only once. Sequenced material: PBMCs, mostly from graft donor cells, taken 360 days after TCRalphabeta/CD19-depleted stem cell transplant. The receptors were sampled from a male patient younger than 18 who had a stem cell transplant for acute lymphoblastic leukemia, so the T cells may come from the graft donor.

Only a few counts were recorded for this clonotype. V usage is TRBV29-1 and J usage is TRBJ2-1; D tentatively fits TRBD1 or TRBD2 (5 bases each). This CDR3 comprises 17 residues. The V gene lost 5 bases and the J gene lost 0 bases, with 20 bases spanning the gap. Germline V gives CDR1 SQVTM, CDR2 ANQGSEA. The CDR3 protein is CSVTLGTVESSYNEQFF. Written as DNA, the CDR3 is TGCAGCGTTACTCTGGGGACGGTCGAAAGCTCCTACAATGAGCAGTTCTTC.

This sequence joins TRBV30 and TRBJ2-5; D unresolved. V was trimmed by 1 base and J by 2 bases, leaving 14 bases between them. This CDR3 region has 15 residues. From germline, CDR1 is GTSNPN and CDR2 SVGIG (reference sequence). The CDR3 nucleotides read TGTGCCTGGAGTGGCCCTGGGGATCTACAAGAGACCCAGTACTTC. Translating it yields CAWSGPGDLQETQYF. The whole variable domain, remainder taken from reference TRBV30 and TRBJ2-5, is SQTIHQWPATLVQPVGSPLSLECTVEGTSNPNLYWYRQAAGRGLQLLFYSVGIGQISSEVPQNLSASRPQDRQFILSSKKLLLSDSGFYLCAWSGPGDLQETQYFGPGTRLLVL.

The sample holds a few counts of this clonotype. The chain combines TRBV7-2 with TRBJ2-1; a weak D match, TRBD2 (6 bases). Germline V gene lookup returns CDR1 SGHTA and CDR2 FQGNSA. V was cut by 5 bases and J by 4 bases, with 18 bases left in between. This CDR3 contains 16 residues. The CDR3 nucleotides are TGTGCCAGCAGCCAGCAGACTAGGCAAACTTACAATGAGCAGTTCTTC. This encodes CASSQQTRQTYNEQFF.

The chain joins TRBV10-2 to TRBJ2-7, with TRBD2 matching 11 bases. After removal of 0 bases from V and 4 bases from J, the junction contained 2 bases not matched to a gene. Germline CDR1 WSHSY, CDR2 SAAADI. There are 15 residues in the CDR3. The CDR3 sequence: CASSESVAGGYEQYF. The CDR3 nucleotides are TGCGCCAGCAGTGAGTCAGTAGCGGGAGGGTACGAGCAGTACTTC.

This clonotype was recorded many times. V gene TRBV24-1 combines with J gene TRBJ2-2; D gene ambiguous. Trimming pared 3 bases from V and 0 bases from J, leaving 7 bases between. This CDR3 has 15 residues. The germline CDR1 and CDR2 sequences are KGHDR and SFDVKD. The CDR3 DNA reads TGTGCCACCAGTGATGCTGTGACGAACACCGGGGAGCTGTTTTTT. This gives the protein CATSDAVTNTGELFF.

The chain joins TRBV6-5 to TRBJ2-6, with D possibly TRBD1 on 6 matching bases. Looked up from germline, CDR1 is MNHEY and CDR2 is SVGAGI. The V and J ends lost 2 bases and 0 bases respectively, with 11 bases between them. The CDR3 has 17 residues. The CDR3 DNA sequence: TGTGCCAGCAGTTACAGCACAGGGAGCTCTGGGGCCAACGTCCTGACTTTC. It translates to CASSYSTGSSGANVLTF.

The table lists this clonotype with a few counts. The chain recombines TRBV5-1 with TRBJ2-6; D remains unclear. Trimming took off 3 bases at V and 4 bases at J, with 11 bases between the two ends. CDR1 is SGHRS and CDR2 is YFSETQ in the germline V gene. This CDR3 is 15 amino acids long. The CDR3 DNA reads TGCGCCAGCAGCTCGCAGTGGGGAGGGGCCAACGTCCTGACTTTC. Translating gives CASSSQWGGANVLTF.

The CDR3 is CASSGLKATSYEQYF. CDR3 coding DNA: TGTGCCAGCAGTGGGCTTAAGGCCACCTCCTACGAGCAGTACTTC. V gene TRBV6-1 combines with J gene TRBJ2-7; D gene uncertain. The CDR3 consists of 15 residues. V was clipped by 4 bases and J by 0 bases, with 13 bases between them. Germline V gene data show CDR1 as MNHNS and CDR2 as SASEGT.

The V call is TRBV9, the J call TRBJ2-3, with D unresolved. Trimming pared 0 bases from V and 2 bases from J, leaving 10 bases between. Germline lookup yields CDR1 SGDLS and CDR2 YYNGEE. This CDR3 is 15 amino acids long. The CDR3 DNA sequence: TGTGCCAGCAGCGTAGCTCACCCTATCACAGATACGCAGTATTTT. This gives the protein CASSVAHPITDTQYF.

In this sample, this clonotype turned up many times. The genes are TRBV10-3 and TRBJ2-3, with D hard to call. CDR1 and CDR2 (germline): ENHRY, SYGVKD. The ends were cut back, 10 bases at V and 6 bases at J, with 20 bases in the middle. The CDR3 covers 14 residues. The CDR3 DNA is TGTGCCACCCATCGTACAACCAATGCGGATACGCAGTATTTT. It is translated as CATHRTTNADTQYF.

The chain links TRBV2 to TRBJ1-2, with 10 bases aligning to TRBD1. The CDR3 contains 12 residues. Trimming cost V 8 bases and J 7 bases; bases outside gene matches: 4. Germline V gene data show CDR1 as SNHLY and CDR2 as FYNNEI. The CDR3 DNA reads TGTGCCAGCCGTGGACAGGGGGGTGGCTACACCTTC. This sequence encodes CASRGQGGGYTF. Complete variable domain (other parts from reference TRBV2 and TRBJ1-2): EPEVTQTPSHQVTQMGQEVILRCVPISNHLYFYWYRQILGQKVEFLVSFYNNEISEKSEIFDDQFSVERPDGSNFTLKIRSTKLEDSAMYFCASRGQGGGYTFGSGTRLTVV.

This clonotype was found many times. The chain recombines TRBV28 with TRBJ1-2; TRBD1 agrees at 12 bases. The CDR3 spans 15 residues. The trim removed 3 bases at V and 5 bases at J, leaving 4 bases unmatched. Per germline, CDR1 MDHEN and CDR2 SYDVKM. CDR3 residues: CASSLGQGAGYGYTF. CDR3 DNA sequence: TGTGCCAGCAGTTTGGGACAGGGGGCGGGGTATGGCTACACCTTC.

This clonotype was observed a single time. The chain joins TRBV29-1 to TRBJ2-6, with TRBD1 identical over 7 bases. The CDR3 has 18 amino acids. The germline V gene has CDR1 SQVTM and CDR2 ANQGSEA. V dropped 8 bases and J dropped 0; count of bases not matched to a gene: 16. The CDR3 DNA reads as TGCAGCCTCGTCCCACGGGACAGTGGGAACTCTGGGGCCAACGTCCTGACTTTC. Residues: CSLVPRDSGNSGANVLTF. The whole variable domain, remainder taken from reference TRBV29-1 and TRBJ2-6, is SAVISQKPSRDICQRGTSLTIQCQVDSQVTMMFWYRQQPGQSLTLIATANQGSEATYESGFVIDKFPISRPNLTFSTLTVSNMSPEDSSIYLCSLVPRDSGNSGANVLTFGAGSRLTVL.

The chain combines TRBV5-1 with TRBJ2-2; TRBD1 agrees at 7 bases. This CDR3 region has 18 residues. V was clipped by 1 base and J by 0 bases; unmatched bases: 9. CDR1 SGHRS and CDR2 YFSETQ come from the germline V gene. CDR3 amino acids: CASSLMGVTGPNTGELFF. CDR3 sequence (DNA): TGCGCCAGCAGCTTGATGGGCGTGACAGGGCCGAACACCGGGGAGCTGTTTTTT.

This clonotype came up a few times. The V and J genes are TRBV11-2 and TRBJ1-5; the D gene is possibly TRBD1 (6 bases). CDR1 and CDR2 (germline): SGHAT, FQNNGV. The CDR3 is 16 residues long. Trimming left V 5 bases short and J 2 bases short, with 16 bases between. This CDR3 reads CASSPGGGGGNQPQHF. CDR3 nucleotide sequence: TGTGCCAGCAGCCCTGGGGGGGGCGGAGGCAATCAGCCCCAGCATTTT.

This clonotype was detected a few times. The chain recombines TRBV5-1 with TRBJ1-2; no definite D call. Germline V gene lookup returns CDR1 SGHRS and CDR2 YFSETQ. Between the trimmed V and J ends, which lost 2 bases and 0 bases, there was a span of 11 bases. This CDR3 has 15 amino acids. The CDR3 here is CASSLVGRPNYGYTF. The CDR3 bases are TGCGCCAGCAGCTTAGTAGGCAGACCTAACTATGGCTACACCTTC. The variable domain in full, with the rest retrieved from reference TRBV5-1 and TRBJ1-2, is KAGVTQTPRYLIKTRGQQVTLSCSPISGHRSVSWYQQTPGQGLQFLFEYFSETQRNKGNFPGRFSGRQFSNSRSEMNVSTLELGDSALYLCASSLVGRPNYGYTFGSGTRLTVV.

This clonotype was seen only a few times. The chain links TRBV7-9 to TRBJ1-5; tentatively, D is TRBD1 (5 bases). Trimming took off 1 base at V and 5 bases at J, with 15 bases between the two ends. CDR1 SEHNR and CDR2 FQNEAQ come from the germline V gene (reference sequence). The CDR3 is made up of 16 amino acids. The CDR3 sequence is CASSLGGGREYQPQHF. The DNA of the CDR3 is TGTGCCAGCAGCTTAGGAGGCGGCAGGGAATATCAGCCCCAGCATTTT.

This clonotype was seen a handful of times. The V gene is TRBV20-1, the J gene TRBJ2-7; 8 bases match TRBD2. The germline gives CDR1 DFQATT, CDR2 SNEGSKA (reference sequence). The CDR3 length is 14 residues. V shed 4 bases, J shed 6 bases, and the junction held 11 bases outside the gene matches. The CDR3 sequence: CSATLGGRIGEQYF. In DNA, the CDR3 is TGCAGTGCTACTCTTGGCGGGAGGATCGGCGAGCAGTACTTC.

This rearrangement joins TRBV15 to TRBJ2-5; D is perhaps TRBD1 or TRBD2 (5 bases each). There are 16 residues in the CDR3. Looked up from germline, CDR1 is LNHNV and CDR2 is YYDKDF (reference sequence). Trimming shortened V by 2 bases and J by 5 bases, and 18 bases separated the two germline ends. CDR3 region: CATSRSGQGYGETQYF. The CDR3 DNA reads TGTGCCACCAGCAGATCGGGGCAGGGCTATGGGGAGACCCAGTACTTC.

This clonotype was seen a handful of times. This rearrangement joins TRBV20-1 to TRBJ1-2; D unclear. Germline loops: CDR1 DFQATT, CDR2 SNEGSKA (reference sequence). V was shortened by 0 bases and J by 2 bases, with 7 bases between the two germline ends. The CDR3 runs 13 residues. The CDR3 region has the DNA TGCAGTGCTAGAGATGGCAGGAACTATGGCTACACCTTC. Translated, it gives CSARDGRNYGYTF.

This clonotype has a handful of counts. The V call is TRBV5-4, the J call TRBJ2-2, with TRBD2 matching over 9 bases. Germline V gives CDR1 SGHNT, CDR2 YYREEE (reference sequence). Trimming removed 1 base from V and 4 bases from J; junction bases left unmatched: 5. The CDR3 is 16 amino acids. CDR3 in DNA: TGTGCCAGCAGCTTGCTTGTGACTAGCGGCACCGGGGAGCTGTTTTTT. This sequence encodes CASSLLVTSGTGELFF.

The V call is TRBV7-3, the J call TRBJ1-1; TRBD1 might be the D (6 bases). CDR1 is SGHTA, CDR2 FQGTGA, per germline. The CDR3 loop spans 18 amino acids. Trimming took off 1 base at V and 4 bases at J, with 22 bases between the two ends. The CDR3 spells CASSLMRAGVGGGTEAFF. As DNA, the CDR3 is TGTGCCAGCAGCTTAATGAGGGCGGGGGTTGGAGGGGGCACTGAAGCTTTCTTT.

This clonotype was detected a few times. CDR3 sequence reads: CASSWPAGMTYEQYF. The CDR3 DNA sequence: TGTGCCAGCAGCTGGCCAGCGGGAATGACCTACGAGCAGTACTTC. The rearrangement joins TRBV11-2 to TRBJ2-7, with 7 positions matching TRBD2. The germline V gene has CDR1 SGHAT and CDR2 FQNNGV. The CDR3 contains 15 residues. J was trimmed by 2 bases and V by 4 bases; bases with no gene match: 8.

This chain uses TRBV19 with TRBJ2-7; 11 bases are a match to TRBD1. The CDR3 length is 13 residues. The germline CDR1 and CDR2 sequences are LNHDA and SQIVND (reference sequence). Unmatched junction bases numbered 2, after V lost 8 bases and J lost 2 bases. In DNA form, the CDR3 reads TGTGCCAGTGGGACAGGGGGAGCCTACGAGCAGTACTTC. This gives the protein CASGTGGAYEQYF.

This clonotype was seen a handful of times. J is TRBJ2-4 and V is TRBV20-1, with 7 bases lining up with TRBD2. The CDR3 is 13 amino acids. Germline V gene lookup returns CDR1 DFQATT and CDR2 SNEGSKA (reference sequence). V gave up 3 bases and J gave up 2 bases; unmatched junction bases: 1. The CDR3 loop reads CSASGRTKNIQYF. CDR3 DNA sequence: TGCAGTGCTAGCGGGAGGACCAAAAACATTCAGTACTTC.

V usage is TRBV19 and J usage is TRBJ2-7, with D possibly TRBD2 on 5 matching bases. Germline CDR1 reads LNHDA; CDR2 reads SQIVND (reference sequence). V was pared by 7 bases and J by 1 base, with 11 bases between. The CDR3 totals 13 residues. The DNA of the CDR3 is TGTGCCAGTACCCACGGGGAATCCTACGAGCAGTACTTC. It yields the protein CASTHGESYEQYF.

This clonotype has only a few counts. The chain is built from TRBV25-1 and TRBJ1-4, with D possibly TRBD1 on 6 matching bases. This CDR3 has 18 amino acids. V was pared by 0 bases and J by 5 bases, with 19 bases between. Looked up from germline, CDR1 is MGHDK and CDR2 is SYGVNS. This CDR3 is CASSEYFSEGTLNEKLFF. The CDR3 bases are TGTGCCAGCAGTGAATATTTTTCGGAGGGGACATTGAATGAAAAACTGTTTTTT.